The 32 T cell receptor beta chains below come from one sample, sequenced in a study of cytomegalovirus exposure and HLA in healthy donors. Measured with immunoSEQ multiplex PCR; TCRdb has only the in-frame clones, and not every one. The data hold 260,000 or so clones, with 80% to 90% observed a single time. The sequenced sample consisted of PBMCs. The receptor source for this set is a man younger than 30 in good health and CMV-seronegative.

V is TRBV18 and J is TRBJ2-7; tentative D call: TRBD2 (5 bases). V shed 3 bases and J shed 1 base, with 13 bases lying between them. Germline V gene lookup returns CDR1 KGHSH and CDR2 LQKENI. This CDR3 has 15 residues. CDR3 protein: CASSPESGPSYEQYF. The CDR3 coding sequence is TGTGCCAGCTCACCTGAGAGCGGACCTTCCTACGAGCAGTACTTC.

This clone showed up just once. The V call is TRBV28, the J call TRBJ2-1, with 10 nucleotides matching TRBD2. Germline V gene data show CDR1 as MDHEN and CDR2 as SYDVKM. The CDR3 is made up of 14 amino acids. V gave up 7 bases and J gave up 10 bases; unmatched junction bases: 10. The CDR3 reads CASIITSGMGEQFF. In nucleotides, the CDR3 is TGTGCCAGCATAATAACTAGCGGGATGGGCGAGCAGTTCTTC.

The chain couples TRBV27 to TRBJ2-7; 8 positions agree with TRBD1. The CDR3 loop spans 14 amino acids. The V gene end was trimmed by 5 bases and the J gene end by 3 bases; junction bases not matched to a gene: 6. The germline CDR1 and CDR2 sequences are MNHEY and SMNVEV (reference sequence). For the CDR3, the DNA is TGTGCCAGCAGTCCGGGACAGGAGGTCTACGAGCAGTACTTC. It codes for CASSPGQEVYEQYF.

V and J are TRBV15 and TRBJ2-7, with 7 bases that match TRBD1. CDR1 and CDR2 from the germline V gene are LNHNV and YYDKDF (reference sequence). CDR3 length equals 15 residues. V dropped 2 bases and J dropped 3; count of bases not matched to a gene: 7. CDR3 residues: CATSRSRQGFYEQYF. Here the CDR3 DNA reads TGTGCCACCAGCAGATCCCGACAGGGTTTCTACGAGCAGTACTTC.

The chain carries TRBV7-8 and TRBJ1-1; tentatively, D is TRBD1 (5 bases). CDR3 length: 14 amino acids. CDR1 is SGHVS, CDR2 FQNEAQ, per germline. The V end lost 5 bases, the J end lost 2 bases, and 12 bases lay between the germline ends. CDR3 in amino acids: CASSGYRRNTEAFF. The CDR3 DNA follows: TGTGCCAGCAGCGGGTACAGGAGAAACACTGAAGCTTTCTTT.

The V call is TRBV2, the J call TRBJ1-2, with D maybe TRBD1 (6 bases). The germline gives CDR1 SNHLY, CDR2 FYNNEI. This CDR3 is built from 13 residues. With 2 bases removed from V and 10 bases from J, the gap between germline ends came to 14 bases. The CDR3 nucleotides read TGTGCCAGCAGTGAACAGGGGCTAAATTTCTACACCTTC. Encoded protein: CASSEQGLNFYTF.

Comment on this clone: The junction differs from germline at one of its ends, possibly a read error. The V gene is TRBV7-9, the J gene TRBJ2-1; maybe TRBD2 (5 bases). The CDR3 extends over 11 amino acids. The germline V gene encodes CDR1 SEHNR and CDR2 FQNEAQ (reference sequence). The CDR3 spells CASRLESSAVF. Written as DNA, the CDR3 is TGTGCCAGCAGACTAGAATCAAGTGCGGTCTTC.

The chain has TRBV7-6 and TRBJ2-1, with 7 bases aligning to TRBD2. V was clipped by 5 bases and J by 10 bases; unmatched bases: 8. In germline, CDR1 is SGHVS, CDR2 FNYEAQ. This CDR3 comprises 13 residues. The CDR3 DNA follows: TGTGCCAGCAGCCTAAGAGCGGGAACGGAGCAGTTCTTC. Its protein product is CASSLRAGTEQFF.

V is TRBV2 and J is TRBJ2-1; 9 bases align to TRBD2. The CDR3 runs to 15 residues. Losses at the gene ends were 10 bases for V and 2 bases for J; bases not matched to a gene: 9. Germline V CDR1 and CDR2: SNHLY, FYNNEI. CDR3 in DNA: TGTGCCATCACCTTAGCGGGAGCTGCCTACAATGAGCAGTTCTTC. This translates into CAITLAGAAYNEQFF.

The CDR3 region has the DNA TGTGCCTGGAGCCGGACAGGGGACAATCAGCCCCAGCATTTT. This codes for CAWSRTGDNQPQHF. This chain links TRBV30 with TRBJ1-5, with 9 bases fitting TRBD1. The CDR3 consists of 14 residues. Germline loops: CDR1 GTSNPN, CDR2 SVGIG (reference sequence). V lost 3 bases, J lost 3 bases, and 3 bases stayed unmatched.

The genes are TRBV5-4 and TRBJ2-7; D possibly corresponds to TRBD1 (6 bases). The germline V and J ends were trimmed by 1 base and 5 bases, with 10 bases remaining between them. From germline, CDR1 is SGHNT and CDR2 YYREEE (reference sequence). The CDR3 is 13 residues long. CDR3 protein: CASSLQGDNEQYF. DNA for the CDR3: TGTGCCAGCAGCTTGCAAGGGGACAACGAGCAGTACTTC.

In this sample, this clone turned up a few times. Distinct nucleotide sequences in the sample also encode this CDR3. This chain connects TRBV27 to TRBJ2-1; 7 positions agree with TRBD2. Germline loops: CDR1 MNHEY, CDR2 SMNVEV (reference sequence). Losses at the gene ends were 3 bases for V and 4 bases for J; bases not matched to a gene: 3. The CDR3 is made up of 14 amino acids. CDR3 region: CASSLGTKYNEQFF. For the CDR3, the DNA is TGTGCCAGCAGTTTGGGGACTAAATACAATGAGCAGTTCTTC.

The chain uses TRBV4-3 and TRBJ2-7, with 8 bases aligning to TRBD2. CDR3 length: 15 residues. Germline V CDR1 and CDR2: LGHNA, YSLEER. The V and J ends lost 2 bases and 3 bases, in that order; junction bases with no gene match: 6. CDR3: CASSQYREGGYEQYF. CDR3 nucleotide sequence: TGCGCCAGCAGCCAATACCGGGAGGGCGGCTACGAGCAGTACTTC.

The chain links TRBV5-6 to TRBJ1-1; no reliable D call. CDR1 and CDR2 from the germline V gene are SGHDT and YYEEEE. The CDR3 loop spans 14 amino acids. With 4 bases removed from V and 6 bases from J, the gap between germline ends came to 16 bases. In DNA form, the CDR3 reads TGTGCCAGCAGCCCCCTGGGAGGGCAGTCTGAAGCTTTCTTT. Translation gives CASSPLGGQSEAFF.

J is TRBJ1-1 and V is TRBV6-5; 7 nucleotides line up with TRBD1. The V gene's germline CDR1 is MNHEY and CDR2 SVGAGI. The V segment lost 0 bases and the J segment 8 bases; nucleotides outside the gene matches: 12. CDR3 length: 16 amino acids. The CDR3 coding sequence is TGTGCCAGCAGTTACTCAATCTCAGGGGGTATGAGGGAAGCTTTCTTT. Its protein is CASSYSISGGMREAFF.

V gene TRBV9 combines with J gene TRBJ1-2, with D maybe TRBD1 (6 bases). V gave up 4 bases and J gave up 8 bases, with 21 bases separating them. Germline V gene sequence: CDR1 SGDLS, CDR2 YYNGEE. The CDR3 is 15 amino acids. In DNA form, the CDR3 reads TGTGCCAGCAGCATTAGGGACATTCTCGTGCACGGCTACACCTTC. Amino acids: CASSIRDILVHGYTF.

The rearrangement uses TRBV5-1 and TRBJ1-2, with 8 bases identical to TRBD1. Unmatched junction bases numbered 14, after V lost 0 bases and J lost 7 bases. CDR1 and CDR2 (germline): SGHRS, YFSETQ. The CDR3 is 17 residues long. The CDR3 loop reads CASSLGLMTGDVVGYTF. The CDR3 DNA reads TGCGCCAGCAGCTTGGGACTAATGACAGGGGATGTAGTTGGCTACACCTTC.

This sequence joins TRBV6-5 and TRBJ2-1; D is possibly TRBD2 (6 bases). V lost 6 bases and J lost 5, with 17 bases in between. The CDR3 sequence is 15 residues long. Germline V lookup: CDR1 MNHEY, CDR2 SVGAGI. CDR3 sequence: CASSLTGTPNNEQFF. The CDR3 DNA reads TGTGCCAGCAGCCTAACCGGGACTCCGAACAATGAGCAGTTCTTC.

This chain links TRBV6-5 with TRBJ2-2; D is unresolved. Germline V CDR1 and CDR2: MNHEY, SVGAGI. The CDR3 contains 13 residues. With 2 bases removed from V and 3 bases from J, the gap between germline ends came to 4 bases. The CDR3 here is CASSYRDTGELFF. DNA for the CDR3: TGTGCCAGCAGTTACCGGGACACCGGGGAGCTGTTTTTT.

The V gene is TRBV27, the J gene TRBJ1-1; D might be TRBD1 (6 bases). This CDR3 has 16 amino acids. Trimming took 0 bases from V and 0 from J, leaving 11 bases between them. Per the germline V gene, CDR1 is MNHEY and CDR2 is SMNVEV (reference sequence). The CDR3 DNA follows: TGTGCCAGCAGTTTATCGAACGACAGGTTGAACACTGAAGCTTTCTTT. Residues: CASSLSNDRLNTEAFF.

This chain joins TRBV19 and TRBJ1-1, with 8 bases fitting TRBD1. CDR3 length equals 17 residues. V shed 6 bases, J shed 0 bases, and the junction held 12 bases outside the gene matches. Germline V gene lookup returns CDR1 LNHDA and CDR2 SQIVND (reference sequence). This CDR3 reads CASSPDREGVVNTEAFF. In DNA, the CDR3 is TGTGCCAGTAGCCCGGACAGGGAGGGTGTAGTGAACACTGAAGCTTTCTTT.

The chain joins TRBV11-2 to TRBJ2-3; no reliable D call. Germline-derived CDR1 and CDR2 are SGHAT and FQNNGV. V was pared by 5 bases and J by 6 bases, with 24 bases between. CDR3 length equals 17 residues. The CDR3 sequence: CASSGLRGAVIRDTQYF. The CDR3 bases are TGTGCCAGCAGCGGCCTTAGAGGAGCAGTGATACGGGATACGCAGTATTTT.

The chain carries TRBV18 and TRBJ2-3; D is uncertain. This CDR3 spans 13 amino acids. Germline V lookup: CDR1 KGHSH, CDR2 LQKENI. V was cut by 3 bases and J by 1 base, with 5 bases left in between. The CDR3 coding sequence is TGTGCCAGCTCACCCCCGGGCACAGATACGCAGTATTTT. This translates into CASSPPGTDTQYF.

DNA for the CDR3: TGTGCCAGCTCAGATGGGACAGCGCGAAGTGAAAAACTGTTTTTT. Residues: CASSDGTARSEKLFF. The chain carries TRBV18 and TRBJ1-4, with 7 nucleotides matching TRBD1. After removal of 5 bases from V and 7 bases from J, the junction contained 10 bases not matched to a gene. The germline gives CDR1 KGHSH, CDR2 LQKENI. CDR3 size: 15 residues.

This chain connects TRBV6-1 to TRBJ2-3; 11 nucleotides match TRBD2. The length of the CDR3 is 12 residues. Germline CDR1 is MNHNS and CDR2 is SASEGT. The CDR3 reads CTLAGATDTQYF. As DNA, the CDR3 is TGTACACTAGCGGGGGCCACAGATACGCAGTATTTT.

The chain has TRBV4-3 and TRBJ2-3; TRBD2 aligns across 8 bases. Unmatched junction bases numbered 3, after V lost 0 bases and J lost 10 bases. Germline assignment: CDR1 LGHNA and CDR2 YSLEER. The CDR3 consists of 13 residues. The DNA of the CDR3 is TGCGCCAGCAGCCAAGAGAGCGGGAGCCCGCAGTATTTT. Protein product: CASSQESGSPQYF.

CDR3 coding DNA: TGTGCCAGTAGTATAGGTACAGGGACGGTTGAAGCTTTCTTT. It codes for CASSIGTGTVEAFF. The chain combines TRBV19 with TRBJ1-1, with a weak D call TRBD1 (6 bases). V shed 1 base and J shed 7 bases, with 13 bases lying between them. This CDR3 spans 14 amino acids. Germline CDR1 and CDR2: LNHDA and SQIVND (reference sequence).

The V call is TRBV2, the J call TRBJ1-1; D gene unclear. The V end was cut by 4 bases, the J end by 0 bases, with 15 bases between. The CDR3 contains 16 residues. Germline V CDR1 and CDR2: SNHLY, FYNNEI. The CDR3 is CASSGHSALMNTEAFF. In DNA, the CDR3 is TGTGCCAGCAGTGGACACTCAGCCTTGATGAACACTGAAGCTTTCTTT.

J is TRBJ2-3 and V is TRBV7-2; TRBD1 agrees at 9 bases. Germline loops: CDR1 SGHTA, CDR2 FQGNSA. The CDR3 covers 16 residues. J gave up 4 bases and V 0 bases, and 5 bases lay outside the gene matches. The CDR3 DNA is TGTGCCAGCAGCTTAGCGGGACAGGGAGTGGCAGATACGCAGTATTTT. It specifies CASSLAGQGVADTQYF. The whole variable domain, filled in from reference TRBV7-2 and TRBJ2-3, reads GAGVSQSPSNKVTEKGKDVELRCDPISGHTALYWYRQSLGQGLEFLIYFQGNSAPDKSGLPSDRFSAERTGGSVSTLTIQRTQQEDSAVYLCASSLAGQGVADTQYFGPGTRLTVL.

Details on this clone: The junction differs from germline at one of its ends, possibly a read error. The genes are TRBV29-1 and TRBJ2-7, with TRBD2 identical over 7 bases. The CDR3 totals 16 residues. Germline loops: CDR1 SQVTM, CDR2 ANQGSEA. The CDR3 sequence is CSVECPGGDVSYEQYF. DNA for the CDR3: TGCAGCGTTGAATGCCCGGGGGGTGACGTATCCTATGAGCAGTACTTC.

The chain carries TRBV7-8 and TRBJ1-5; D call uncertain. This CDR3 is 14 amino acids long. V was cut by 1 base and J by 6 bases, with 10 bases left in between. Germline values: CDR1 SGHVS, CDR2 FQNEAQ. In DNA form, the CDR3 reads TGTGCCAGCAGCTTAGACCCCGGCGGTCAGCCCCAGCATTTT. Its translation: CASSLDPGGQPQHF.

This sequence joins TRBV6-6 and TRBJ2-4; D unclear. The CDR3 is 13 residues long. Trimming cost V 8 bases and J 4 bases, with 12 bases left between them. Germline lookup yields CDR1 MNHNY and CDR2 SVGAGI (reference sequence). The CDR3 bases are TGTGCCAGCGGTCTGGCGGTGAAAAACATTCAGTACTTC. This codes for CASGLAVKNIQYF.